Below are 19 T cell receptor beta chains sequenced from a single sample in a study of blood T cell repertoires in COVID-19. Here immunoSEQ multiplex PCR was the method, and the copy in TCRdb shows in-frame clones only, minus some. The table lists over 250,000 clones, about nine tenths of them singletons. Sequencing used PBMCs or T cells enriched from blood (not recorded which). All receptors derive from a woman aged 50 to 65 who had recovered from COVID-19.

The rearrangement links TRBV28 to TRBJ2-3; TRBD2 matches 7 bases. Germline V gene sequence: CDR1 MDHEN, CDR2 SYDVKM. V shed 0 bases and J 6 bases; nucleotides not matched to a gene: 9. This CDR3 is 16 amino acids long. The CDR3 bases are TGTGCCAGCAGTTTATGGACTAGCCGGACGTCGGATACGCAGTATTTT. Translated: CASSLWTSRTSDTQYF.

The chain employs TRBV7-3 and TRBJ2-3; tentatively, D is TRBD1 (6 bases). V was trimmed by 1 base and J by 3 bases, leaving 17 bases between them. CDR1 and CDR2 from the germline V gene are SGHTA and FQGTGA. This CDR3 contains 17 residues. The CDR3 loop reads CASSLKAVGQGTDTQYF. CDR3 DNA: TGTGCCAGCAGCTTAAAGGCGGTGGGGCAGGGGACAGATACGCAGTATTTT.

V usage is TRBV5-8 and J usage is TRBJ2-3; 10 bases align to TRBD2. The trim removed 2 bases at V and 7 bases at J, leaving 7 bases unmatched. CDR1 SGHTS and CDR2 YDEGEE come from the germline V gene. This CDR3 contains 15 residues. The CDR3 sequence: CASSLRLAGPNTQYF. In DNA, the CDR3 is TGTGCCAGCAGCTTAAGACTAGCGGGTCCGAATACGCAGTATTTT.

The chain carries TRBV24-1 and TRBJ2-2; 7 bases line up with TRBD2. CDR3 length equals 14 residues. Unmatched junction bases numbered 5, after V lost 7 bases and J lost 4 bases. Germline V gene lookup returns CDR1 KGHDR and CDR2 SFDVKD. The CDR3 sequence: CATRREGATGELFF. Written as DNA, the CDR3 is TGTGCCACCAGGAGGGAGGGCGCCACCGGGGAGCTGTTTTTT.

The CDR3 DNA follows: TGCGCCAGCAGCTCCACAGGGGGCCCCAATCAGCCCCAGCATTTT. As protein: CASSSTGGPNQPQHF. The gene calls are TRBV5-1 and TRBJ1-5, with TRBD1 matching 9 bases. Per germline, CDR1 SGHRS and CDR2 YFSETQ. V lost 3 bases, J lost 3 bases, and 4 bases stayed unmatched. The CDR3 is 15 amino acids. Based on the CDR3 plus reference TRBV5-1 and TRBJ1-5, the full variable domain is KAGVTQTPRYLIKTRGQQVTLSCSPISGHRSVSWYQQTPGQGLQFLFEYFSETQRNKGNFPGRFSGRQFSNSRSEMNVSTLELGDSALYLCASSSTGGPNQPQHFGDGTRLSIL.

The chain employs TRBV5-6 and TRBJ1-6; unclear D gene. V lost 1 base and J lost 14, with 10 bases in between. Germline CDR1 reads SGHDT; CDR2 reads YYEEEE. This CDR3 comprises 12 residues. CDR3 residues: CASSLSGSALHF. The CDR3, as DNA: TGTGCCAGCAGCTTGTCGGGATCGGCCCTCCACTTT.

This clone was seen only once. V usage is TRBV27 and J usage is TRBJ2-3; D is possibly TRBD1 (6 bases). Deletions cut 3 bases from V and 4 bases from J, with 20 bases between. Germline V gene sequence: CDR1 MNHEY, CDR2 SMNVEV (reference sequence). CDR3 size: 17 residues. CDR3 DNA: TGTGCCAGCAGTTTGTTATGGGCAGGGGCCCTTCCAGATACGCAGTATTTT. Translated, it gives CASSLLWAGALPDTQYF.

The V and J genes are TRBV23-1 and TRBJ2-6; possible D gene TRBD1, 5 bases. TRBV23-1 is designated an ORF whose function remains uncertain. Trimming removed 2 bases at V and 4 bases at J, with 18 bases between. The CDR3 spans 18 residues. The CDR3 bases are TGCGCCAGCAGTCAAAACCGAATCCAGGGCTCCGGGGCCAACGTCCTGACTTTC. Translated: CASSQNRIQGSGANVLTF.

V gene TRBV30 combines with J gene TRBJ1-1; D gene uncertain. Trimming cost V 2 bases and J 7 bases, with 8 bases left between them. The V gene's germline CDR1 is GTSNPN and CDR2 SVGIG (reference sequence). The CDR3 totals 11 residues. In DNA, the CDR3 is TGTGCCTGGAGTACAGACGGTGAAGCTTTCTTT. It is translated as CAWSTDGEAFF.

The V call is TRBV6-5, the J call TRBJ1-2; D remains unclear. Germline CDR1 MNHEY, CDR2 SVGAGI. The CDR3 contains 12 residues. V was trimmed by 3 bases and J by 4 bases, leaving 6 bases between them. CDR3 sequence (DNA): TGTGCCAGCAGTTATGGCGGCTATGGCTACACCTTC. This codes for CASSYGGYGYTF.

This rearrangement joins TRBV28 to TRBJ2-3, with D perhaps matching TRBD1 (5 bases). The CDR3 runs 15 residues. The germline gives CDR1 MDHEN, CDR2 SYDVKM. Deletions cut 5 bases from V and 4 bases from J, with 16 bases between. The CDR3 sequence: CASSQQRAGPDTQYF. As DNA, the CDR3 is TGTGCCAGCAGTCAACAACGAGCAGGGCCAGATACGCAGTATTTT. Full variable domain (remainder filled in from reference TRBV28 and TRBJ2-3): DVKVTQSSRYLVKRTGEKVFLECVQDMDHENMFWYRQDPGLGLRLIYFSYDVKMKEKGDIPEGYSVSREKKERFSLILESASTNQTSMYLCASSQQRAGPDTQYFGPGTRLTVL.

The gene calls are TRBV7-9 and TRBJ2-1, with 8 nucleotides matching TRBD2. The germline gives CDR1 SEHNR, CDR2 FQNEAQ (reference sequence). The V segment lost 3 bases and the J segment 8 bases; nucleotides outside the gene matches: 6. The CDR3 sequence is 14 residues long. The CDR3 sequence is CASSFREGADEQFF. The CDR3 nucleotides are TGTGCCAGCAGCTTCCGGGAGGGCGCCGATGAGCAGTTCTTC. Together with reference TRBV7-9 and TRBJ2-1, the CDR3 gives the full variable domain: DTGVSQNPRHKITKRGQNVTFRCDPISEHNRLYWYRQTLGQGPEFLTYFQNEAQLEKSRLLSDRFSAERPKGSFSTLEIQRTEQGDSAMYLCASSFREGADEQFFGPGTRLTVL.

The V and J genes are TRBV11-2 and TRBJ1-3; 7 bases fit TRBD1. From germline, CDR1 is SGHAT and CDR2 FQNNGV. CDR3 length: 15 amino acids. V was pared by 6 bases and J by 0 bases, with 5 bases of the junction left unmatched. The CDR3 spells CASRDNRGSGNTIYF. The DNA for the CDR3 is TGTGCCAGCAGGGATAACAGGGGCTCTGGAAACACCATATATTTT. Variable domain in full (rest from reference TRBV11-2 and TRBJ1-3): EAGVAQSPRYKIIEKRQSVAFWCNPISGHATLYWYQQILGQGPKLLIQFQNNGVVDDSQLPKDRFSAERLKGVDSTLKIQPAKLEDSAVYLCASRDNRGSGNTIYFGEGSWLTVV.

This chain joins TRBV7-2 and TRBJ2-2, with 9 positions matching TRBD1. CDR3 length equals 16 residues. Germline trimming cut 5 bases from V and 4 bases from J; bases unmatched to any gene: 8. Germline V gives CDR1 SGHTA, CDR2 FQGNSA. The CDR3 reads CASSLRQGGGTGELFF. Here the CDR3 DNA reads TGTGCCAGCAGCCTGCGACAGGGGGGCGGCACCGGGGAGCTGTTTTTT.

This clone has a single count. The V and J genes are TRBV6-5 and TRBJ1-1; tentatively, D is TRBD1 (5 bases). In germline, CDR1 is MNHEY, CDR2 SVGAGI. V dropped 6 bases and J dropped 2 bases, with 10 bases sitting between them. The CDR3 spans 13 residues. Written as DNA, the CDR3 is TGTGCCAGCAGGGACAAGGATAACACTGAAGCTTTCTTT. This sequence encodes CASRDKDNTEAFF.

CDR3 sequence reads: CASSLNPQNYEQYF. CDR3 DNA: TGTGCCAGCAGCTTAAATCCTCAGAACTACGAGCAGTACTTC. The gene calls are TRBV7-2 and TRBJ2-7; unclear D gene. Trimming cost V 2 bases and J 3 bases, with 11 bases left between them. There are 14 residues in the CDR3. The germline V gene encodes CDR1 SGHTA and CDR2 FQGNSA.

This clone was observed a single time. This chain uses TRBV28 with TRBJ1-2, with 9 bases lining up with TRBD1. The CDR3 extends over 15 amino acids. Germline trimming cut 0 bases from V and 6 bases from J; bases unmatched to any gene: 5. Germline V gives CDR1 MDHEN, CDR2 SYDVKM. The DNA of the CDR3 is TGTGCCAGCAGTTTATGGGGTAGGACAGGGGATGGCTACACCTTC. Residues: CASSLWGRTGDGYTF.

The chain carries TRBV5-4 and TRBJ2-5; TRBD2 matches at 8 bases. The CDR3 sequence is 17 residues long. The germline V gene encodes CDR1 SGHNT and CDR2 YYREEE (reference sequence). V lost 3 bases and J lost 4; bases outside the gene matches: 14. Here the CDR3 DNA reads TGTGCCAGCAGCTCCGCCCGGGGAGCGGGAGCAGGAGAGACCCAGTACTTC. As protein: CASSSARGAGAGETQYF.

This chain uses TRBV11-1 with TRBJ2-1; tentative D call: TRBD2 (6 bases). V shed 2 bases and J shed 4 bases, with 15 bases lying between them. Germline assignment: CDR1 SGHAT and CDR2 FQDESV (reference sequence). The CDR3 runs 16 residues. This CDR3 is CASSLRRDAIYNEQFF. In DNA form, the CDR3 reads TGTGCCAGCAGCTTACGGCGGGATGCAATTTACAATGAGCAGTTCTTC.